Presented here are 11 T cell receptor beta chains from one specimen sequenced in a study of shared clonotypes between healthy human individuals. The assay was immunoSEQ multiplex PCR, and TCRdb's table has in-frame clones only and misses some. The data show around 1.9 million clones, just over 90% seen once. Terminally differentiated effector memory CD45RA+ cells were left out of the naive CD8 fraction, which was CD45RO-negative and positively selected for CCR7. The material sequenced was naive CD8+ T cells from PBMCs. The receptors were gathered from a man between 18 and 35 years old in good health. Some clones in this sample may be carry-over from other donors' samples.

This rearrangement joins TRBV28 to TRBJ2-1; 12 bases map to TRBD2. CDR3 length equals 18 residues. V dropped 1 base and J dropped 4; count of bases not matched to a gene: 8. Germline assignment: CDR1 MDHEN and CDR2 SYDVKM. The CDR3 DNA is TGTGCCAGCAGTTTATTGAGGCTAGCGGGAGGGCAATACAATGAGCAGTTCTTC. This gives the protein CASSLLRLAGGQYNEQFF.

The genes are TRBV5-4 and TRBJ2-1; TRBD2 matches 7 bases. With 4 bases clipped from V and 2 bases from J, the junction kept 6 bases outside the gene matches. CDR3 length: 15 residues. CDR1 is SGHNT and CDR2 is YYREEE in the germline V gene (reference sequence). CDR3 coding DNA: TGTGCCAGCAGCCCACCTAGCGGCCCCTACAATGAGCAGTTCTTC. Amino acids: CASSPPSGPYNEQFF.

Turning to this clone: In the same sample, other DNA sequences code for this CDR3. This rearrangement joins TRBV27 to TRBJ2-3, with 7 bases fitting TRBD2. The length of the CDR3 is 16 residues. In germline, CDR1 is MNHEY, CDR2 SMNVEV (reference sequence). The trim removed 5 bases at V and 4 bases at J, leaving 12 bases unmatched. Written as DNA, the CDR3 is TGTGCCAGCAGTAGAACATTAGCGGGTGGTCCAGATACGCAGTATTTT. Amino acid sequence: CASSRTLAGGPDTQYF.

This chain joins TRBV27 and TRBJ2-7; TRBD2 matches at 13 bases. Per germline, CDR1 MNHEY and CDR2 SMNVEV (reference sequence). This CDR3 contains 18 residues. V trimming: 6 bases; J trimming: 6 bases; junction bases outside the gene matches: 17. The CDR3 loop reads CASSPQGLAGLYAAEQYF. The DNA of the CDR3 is TGTGCCAGCAGCCCCCAGGGACTAGCGGGACTCTACGCTGCCGAGCAGTACTTC.

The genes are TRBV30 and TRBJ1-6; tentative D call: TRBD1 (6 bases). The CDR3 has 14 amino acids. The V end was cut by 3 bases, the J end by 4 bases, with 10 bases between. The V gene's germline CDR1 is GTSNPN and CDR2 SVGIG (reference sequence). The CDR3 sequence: CAWSPDSYNSPLHF. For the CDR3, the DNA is TGTGCCTGGAGCCCGGACAGTTATAATTCACCCCTCCACTTT.

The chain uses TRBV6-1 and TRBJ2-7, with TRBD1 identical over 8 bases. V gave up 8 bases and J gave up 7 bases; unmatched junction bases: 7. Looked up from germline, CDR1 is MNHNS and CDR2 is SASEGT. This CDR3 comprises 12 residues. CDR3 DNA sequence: TGTGCCAGCGGTTGGACAGGGCGTGAGCAGTACTTC. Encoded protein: CASGWTGREQYF.

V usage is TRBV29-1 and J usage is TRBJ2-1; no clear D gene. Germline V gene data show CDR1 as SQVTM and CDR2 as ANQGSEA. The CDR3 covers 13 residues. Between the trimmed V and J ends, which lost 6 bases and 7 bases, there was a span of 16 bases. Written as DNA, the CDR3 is TGCAGCGTAAGCCCGGAGTTCGCGAATGAGCAGTTCTTC. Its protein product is CSVSPEFANEQFF.

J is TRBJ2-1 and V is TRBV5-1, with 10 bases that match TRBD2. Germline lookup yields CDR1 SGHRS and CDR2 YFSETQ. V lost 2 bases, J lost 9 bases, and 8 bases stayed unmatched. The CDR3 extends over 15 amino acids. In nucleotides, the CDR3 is TGCGCCAGCAGCTTTGCAGCGGGAGGGCGGGGTGAGCAGTTCTTC. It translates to CASSFAAGGRGEQFF.

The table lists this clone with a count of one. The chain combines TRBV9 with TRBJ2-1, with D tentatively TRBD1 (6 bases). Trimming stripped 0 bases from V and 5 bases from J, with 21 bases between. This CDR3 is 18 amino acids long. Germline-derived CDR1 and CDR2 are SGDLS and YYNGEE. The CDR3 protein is CASSVARGFGPVDNEQFF. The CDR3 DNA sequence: TGTGCCAGCAGCGTAGCTAGGGGGTTCGGGCCCGTCGACAATGAGCAGTTCTTC.

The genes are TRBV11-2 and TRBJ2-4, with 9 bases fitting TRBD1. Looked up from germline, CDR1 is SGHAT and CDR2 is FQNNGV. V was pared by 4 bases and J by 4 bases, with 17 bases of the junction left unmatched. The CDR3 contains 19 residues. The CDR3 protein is CASSSILLVDRGGKNIQYF. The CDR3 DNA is TGTGCCAGCAGCTCAATCCTACTAGTCGACAGGGGGGGAAAAAACATTCAGTACTTC.

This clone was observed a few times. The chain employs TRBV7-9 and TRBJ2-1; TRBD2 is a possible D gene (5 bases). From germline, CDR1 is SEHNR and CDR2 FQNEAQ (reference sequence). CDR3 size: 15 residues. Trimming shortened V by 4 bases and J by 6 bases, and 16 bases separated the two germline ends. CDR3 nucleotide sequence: TGTGCCAGCAGCTCAAGGTGGGGAGTTGGCAATGAGCAGTTCTTC. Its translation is CASSSRWGVGNEQFF.